The 22 T cell receptor beta chains reported below all come from one sample, sequenced in a study of cytomegalovirus exposure and HLA in healthy donors. 60 Vbeta and 13 Jbeta primers were used in PCR. TCRdb's copy holds only in-frame clones and misses some; the assay was immunoSEQ multiplex PCR. The sample includes about 140,000 clones, roughly 76% of them seen just once. The sample was PBMCs. The receptor set was obtained from a female donor in good health and CMV-seronegative.

A few counts support this clone. The chain recombines TRBV4-1 with TRBJ1-3; TRBD1 is a possible D gene (6 bases). Per germline, CDR1 MGHRA and CDR2 YSYEKL. Trimming shortened V by 6 bases and J by 2 bases, and 8 bases separated the two germline ends. The CDR3 covers 13 residues. CDR3 coding DNA: TGCGCCAGCAGTGGGGGCACTGGAAACACCATATATTTT. It codes for CASSGGTGNTIYF.

This clone was picked up one time. The rearrangement links TRBV6-6 to TRBJ2-1, with D possibly being TRBD2 (5 bases). Trimming left V 6 bases short and J 4 bases short, with 10 bases between. Germline lookup yields CDR1 MNHNY and CDR2 SVGAGI (reference sequence). The CDR3 has 13 residues. The CDR3 region is CASRWTEYNEQFF. DNA of the CDR3: TGTGCCAGCAGATGGACTGAATACAATGAGCAGTTCTTC.

V is TRBV13 and J is TRBJ2-7, with 8 bases fitting TRBD1. The length of the CDR3 is 13 residues. Per the germline V gene, CDR1 is PRHDT and CDR2 is FYEKMQ (reference sequence). Trimming at V came to 6 bases and at J to 4 bases, leaving 5 bases not matched to a gene. The CDR3 DNA reads as TGTGCCAGCAGTCGGGACAGGTCATACGAGCAGTACTTC. Amino acid sequence: CASSRDRSYEQYF.

Only a few counts were recorded for this clone. The gene calls are TRBV29-1 and TRBJ1-1; D perhaps matches TRBD1 (5 bases). The CDR3 spans 10 residues. Trimming pared 4 bases from V and 8 bases from J, leaving 8 bases between. The germline gives CDR1 SQVTM, CDR2 ANQGSEA. The chain's CDR3 is CSVVTAEAFF. CDR3 sequence (DNA): TGCAGCGTTGTGACAGCAGAAGCTTTCTTT.

This chain connects TRBV27 to TRBJ1-2; 8 nucleotides match TRBD1. This CDR3 has 15 amino acids. The V gene end was trimmed by 6 bases and the J gene end by 3 bases; junction bases not matched to a gene: 9. Germline-derived CDR1 and CDR2 are MNHEY and SMNVEV (reference sequence). DNA for the CDR3: TGTGCCAGCAGGGGACAGGAGGCGGGGGACTATGGCTACACCTTC. Its translation: CASRGQEAGDYGYTF.

The V call is TRBV5-5, the J call TRBJ2-5; possible D gene TRBD2, 6 bases. The CDR3 length is 14 residues. Trimming left V 7 bases short and J 4 bases short, with 17 bases between. Germline-derived CDR1 and CDR2 are SGHKS and YYEKEE (reference sequence). This CDR3 is CASGGTARGETQYF. CDR3 bases: TGTGCCAGCGGGGGGACTGCAAGAGGAGAGACCCAGTACTTC.

The chain joins TRBV20-1 to TRBJ1-1, with unresolved D. The CDR3 loop spans 11 amino acids. V was trimmed by 3 bases and J by 3 bases, leaving 5 bases between them. Germline V gene lookup returns CDR1 DFQATT and CDR2 SNEGSKA (reference sequence). The chain's CDR3 is CSASSHTEAFF. CDR3 nucleotide sequence: TGCAGTGCTAGCAGTCACACTGAAGCTTTCTTT.

This sequence joins TRBV7-8 and TRBJ2-7; 8 nucleotides agree with TRBD2. V shed 0 bases, J shed 4 bases, and the junction held 14 bases outside the gene matches. This CDR3 is 18 amino acids long. Germline V CDR1 and CDR2: SGHVS, FQNEAQ. CDR3: CASSLARDRSSGAYEQYF. The DNA of the CDR3 is TGTGCCAGCAGCTTAGCGCGTGATCGGAGTAGCGGGGCTTACGAGCAGTACTTC.

This clone was detected only a few times. The V call is TRBV25-1, the J call TRBJ1-2; D remains unclear. The germline CDR1 and CDR2 sequences are MGHDK and SYGVNS. The CDR3 sequence is 12 residues long. Trimming stripped 1 base from V and 5 bases from J, with 5 bases between. CDR3 bases: TGTGCCAGCAGTGAATTCTTTTATGGCTACACCTTC. It translates to CASSEFFYGYTF.

The rearrangement links TRBV11-1 to TRBJ1-2; unclear D gene. CDR1 SGHAT and CDR2 FQDESV come from the germline V gene (reference sequence). V lost 2 bases and J 6 bases, leaving 10 bases between the germline ends. The length of the CDR3 is 13 residues. In nucleotides, the CDR3 is TGTGCCAGCAGCTTATCAGGATCTCATGGCTACACCTTC. This translates into CASSLSGSHGYTF.

The rearrangement joins TRBV7-8 to TRBJ2-5; 8 nucleotides match TRBD2. The J call is uncertain, as TRBJ2-7 better fits the DNA end. The CDR3 covers 15 residues. The germline CDR1 and CDR2 sequences are SGHVS and FQNEAQ. The CDR3 sequence: CASSFERESLYEQYF. Written as DNA, the CDR3 is TGTGCCAGCAGCTTCGAGCGGGAGAGTCTCTACGAGCAGTACTTC.

This clone was counted a few times. The rearrangement joins TRBV2 to TRBJ1-2, with a possible D match to TRBD1 (5 bases). The CDR3 covers 13 residues. Germline V gene data show CDR1 as SNHLY and CDR2 as FYNNEI. V gave up 4 bases and J gave up 0 bases, with 6 bases separating them. The CDR3 region is CASSGQSNYGYTF. The CDR3 DNA sequence: TGTGCCAGCAGTGGACAGTCTAACTATGGCTACACCTTC.

This chain links TRBV7-2 with TRBJ1-6, with a tentative D call TRBD1 (5 bases). There are 13 residues in the CDR3. With 5 bases removed from V and 7 bases from J, the gap between germline ends came to 9 bases. Germline CDR1 is SGHTA and CDR2 is FQGNSA. The CDR3 nucleotides read TGTGCCAGCAGCATCCCAGGGAATTCACCCCTCCACTTT. As protein: CASSIPGNSPLHF. Complete variable domain (other parts from reference TRBV7-2 and TRBJ1-6): GAGVSQSPSNKVTEKGKDVELRCDPISGHTALYWYRQSLGQGLEFLIYFQGNSAPDKSGLPSDRFSAERTGGSVSTLTIQRTQQEDSAVYLCASSIPGNSPLHFGNGTRLTVT.

CDR3 in DNA: TGCGCCAGCAGCTCGTCCGGGAACCCATACGAGCAGTACTTC. Encoded protein: CASSSSGNPYEQYF. The V and J genes are TRBV5-1 and TRBJ2-7; perhaps TRBD2 as D (5 bases). The ends were cut back, 3 bases at V and 4 bases at J, with 14 bases in the middle. Looked up from germline, CDR1 is SGHRS and CDR2 is YFSETQ. This CDR3 spans 14 amino acids.

V gene TRBV14 combines with J gene TRBJ1-1; the match to TRBD1 covers 7 bases. The CDR3 sequence is 15 residues long. Germline V gene data show CDR1 as SGHDN and CDR2 as FVKESK. The V segment lost 1 base and the J segment 1 base; nucleotides outside the gene matches: 3. CDR3 in DNA: TGTGCCAGCAGCCAAGCTGGGACAGCGAACACTGAAGCTTTCTTT. Translating it yields CASSQAGTANTEAFF.

The V gene is TRBV6-5, the J gene TRBJ1-4; tentatively, D is TRBD1 (5 bases). Germline V CDR1 and CDR2: MNHEY, SVGAGI. This CDR3 has 14 residues. Trimming stripped 6 bases from V and 8 bases from J, with 16 bases between. CDR3 DNA: TGTGCCAGCAGCCGCCAGCGGGACGGCGAAAAACTGTTTTTT. Its translation is CASSRQRDGEKLFF.

The chain links TRBV7-2 to TRBJ1-1, with D tentatively TRBD1 (5 bases). Germline CDR1 reads SGHTA; CDR2 reads FQGNSA. The CDR3 totals 13 residues. V lost 2 bases and J 8 bases, leaving 12 bases between the germline ends. The CDR3 loop is CASSLLVRVEAFF. The DNA for the CDR3 is TGTGCCAGCAGCTTATTGGTCAGGGTGGAAGCTTTCTTT. Complete variable domain (other parts from reference TRBV7-2 and TRBJ1-1): GAGVSQSPSNKVTEKGKDVELRCDPISGHTALYWYRQSLGQGLEFLIYFQGNSAPDKSGLPSDRFSAERTGGSVSTLTIQRTQQEDSAVYLCASSLLVRVEAFFGQGTRLTVV.

The chain combines TRBV7-9 with TRBJ1-4; the D gene is possibly TRBD1 (5 bases). Germline V gene sequence: CDR1 SEHNR, CDR2 FQNEAQ (reference sequence). V lost 6 bases and J 4 bases, leaving 24 bases between the germline ends. The CDR3 sequence is 18 residues long. The CDR3 DNA sequence: TGTGCCAGCAGTGTAAAACGCGTTAGGGGCGGTCGTAATGAAAAACTGTTTTTT. It translates to CASSVKRVRGGRNEKLFF.

J is TRBJ2-2 and V is TRBV27; tentative D call: TRBD2 (6 bases). Germline V lookup: CDR1 MNHEY, CDR2 SMNVEV (reference sequence). The CDR3 consists of 15 residues. With 0 bases removed from V and 5 bases from J, the gap between germline ends came to 10 bases. This CDR3 is CASSLSGTGTGELFF. CDR3 nucleotides: TGTGCCAGCAGTTTATCTGGGACTGGTACCGGGGAGCTGTTTTTT.

The rearrangement joins TRBV28 to TRBJ2-3; the D gene is possibly TRBD2 (5 bases). With 4 bases removed from V and 6 bases from J, the gap between germline ends came to 5 bases. The CDR3 runs 11 residues. Germline V gene data show CDR1 as MDHEN and CDR2 as SYDVKM. The CDR3 DNA reads as TGTGCCAGCAGTTCGGGGGATACGCAGTATTTT. Translating gives CASSSGDTQYF.

V and J are TRBV7-6 and TRBJ1-1; 7 bases fit TRBD1. From germline, CDR1 is SGHVS and CDR2 FNYEAQ. The CDR3 has 20 amino acids. J was trimmed by 0 bases and V by 0 bases; bases with no gene match: 16. The CDR3 sequence: CASSLALHGTGDRMNTEAFF. For the CDR3, the DNA is TGTGCCAGCAGCTTAGCGCTTCATGGTACGGGGGACAGAATGAACACTGAAGCTTTCTTT. The variable domain in full, with the rest retrieved from reference TRBV7-6 and TRBJ1-1, is GAGVSQSPRYKVTKRGQDVALRCDPISGHVSLYWYRQALGQGPEFLTYFNYEAQQDKSGLPNDRFSAERPEGSISTLTIQRTEQRDSAMYRCASSLALHGTGDRMNTEAFFGQGTRLTVV.

CDR3 amino acids: CANPGRDRLLSSYEQYF. CDR3 coding DNA: TGTGCCAATCCGGGAAGGGATCGGCTTCTAAGCTCCTACGAGCAGTACTTC. The chain links TRBV5-4 to TRBJ2-7, with D maybe TRBD2 (5 bases). In germline, CDR1 is SGHNT, CDR2 YYREEE (reference sequence). This CDR3 is 17 amino acids long. Trimming pared 9 bases from V and 0 bases from J, leaving 25 bases between.